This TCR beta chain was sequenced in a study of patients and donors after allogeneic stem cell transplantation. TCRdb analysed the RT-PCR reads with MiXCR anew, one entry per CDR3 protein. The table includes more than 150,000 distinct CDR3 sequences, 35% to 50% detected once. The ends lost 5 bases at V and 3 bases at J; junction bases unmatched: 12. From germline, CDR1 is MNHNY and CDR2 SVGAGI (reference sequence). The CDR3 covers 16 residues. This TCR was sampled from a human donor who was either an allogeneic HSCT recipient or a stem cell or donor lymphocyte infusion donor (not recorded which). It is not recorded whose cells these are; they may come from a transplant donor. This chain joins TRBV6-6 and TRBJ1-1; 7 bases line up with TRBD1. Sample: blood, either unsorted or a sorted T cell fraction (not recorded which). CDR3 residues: CASSADRDRVYTEAFF. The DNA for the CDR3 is TGTGCCAGCAGTGCCGACCGGGACAGAGTTTACACTGAAGCTTTCTTT.